This TCR beta chain was obtained from a study of siplizumab effects on memory and regulatory T cells. Study conclusions and caveats: The alloresponse seemed to draw substantially on naive T cells, which appeared more diverse than memory cells. Unstimulated subsets captured only a minor fraction of alloreactive clones. Siplizumab significantly lowered the alloreactive sequences that could be traced to unstimulated CD4+ memory cells.

Germline CDR1 and CDR2: SNHLY and FYNNEI. Unmatched junction bases numbered 10, after V lost 4 bases and J lost 2 bases. This CDR3 is built from 16 residues. Only in-frame clones appear in the TCRdb table, and some are missing; sequencing was by immunoSEQ multiplex PCR. The profile shows roughly 120,000 clones, around 94% of them singletons. As for this clone: What it binds is not known.

The chain couples TRBV2 to TRBJ2-5, with 7 bases that match TRBD1. Sequencing was carried out using non-Treg CD4+ T cells sorted from blood. This sequence was found in a human donor in good health. CDR3 sequence: CASSGDREGVQETQYF. CDR3 nucleotides: TGTGCCAGCAGTGGAGACAGGGAAGGGGTTCAAGAGACCCAGTACTTC.